Following are 4 T cell receptor beta chains from one sample sequenced in a study of T cell responses to AZD1222 COVID-19 vaccine. Measured with immunoSEQ multiplex PCR; TCRdb has only the in-frame clones, and not every one. This repertoire shows 50,000 to 75,000 clones, 80% to 90% found once; its top ten account for 6% to 7.5%. The material sequenced was peripheral blood, taken 28 days after the second AZD1222 dose. These receptors all come from an adult who received the AZD1222 COVID-19 vaccine.

A word on this clone: This CDR3 is also generated by other DNA sequences in the sample. V usage is TRBV5-1 and J usage is TRBJ1-1; D not certain. Germline V gene sequence: CDR1 SGHRS, CDR2 YFSETQ. V was cut by 0 bases and J by 1 base, with 7 bases left in between. This CDR3 contains 14 residues. In DNA, the CDR3 is TGCGCCAGCAGCTTGGAAAGCAGGAACACTGAAGCTTTCTTT. Translated, it gives CASSLESRNTEAFF.

The chain links TRBV4-3 to TRBJ2-3; TRBD1 matches 7 bases. This CDR3 has 15 amino acids. The junction had 3 bases not matched to a gene; V was cut back by 2 bases and J by 1 base. Germline CDR1 LGHNA, CDR2 YSLEER. The CDR3 sequence is CASSQRTGRTDTQYF. CDR3 DNA: TGCGCCAGCAGCCAACGGACAGGCCGCACAGATACGCAGTATTTT.

V usage is TRBV18 and J usage is TRBJ2-1; 10 bases map to TRBD2. Germline V gene sequence: CDR1 KGHSH, CDR2 LQKENI. CDR3 length: 14 residues. V lost 3 bases, J lost 13 bases, and 9 bases stayed unmatched. In nucleotides, the CDR3 is TGTGCCAGCTCACCGGATACACCTAGCGGGAGTCAGTTCTTC. Its translation: CASSPDTPSGSQFF. The whole variable domain, remainder taken from reference TRBV18 and TRBJ2-1, is NAGVMQNPRHLVRRRGQEARLRCSPMKGHSHVYWYRQLPEEGLKFMVYLQKENIIDESGMPKERFSAEFPKEGPSILRIQQVVRGDSAAYFCASSPDTPSGSQFFGPGTRLTVL.

The V and J genes are TRBV9 and TRBJ2-3, with TRBD1 matching 12 bases. Germline lookup yields CDR1 SGDLS and CDR2 YYNGEE. This CDR3 has 14 amino acids. V lost 4 bases and J lost 6; bases outside the gene matches: 3. The CDR3 sequence: CASSRDRGLDTQYF. The CDR3, as DNA: TGTGCCAGCAGCCGGGACAGGGGGCTTGATACGCAGTATTTT.